Presented here are 8 T cell receptor beta chains from one specimen sequenced in a study of CD8 T cells in ankylosing spondylitis. Study-wide points: Apparently characteristic of ankylosing spondylitis blood was a TCR beta motif (under ten highly homologous variants).

No antigen has been assigned to these receptors. In TCRdb, the 5' RACE reads were re-called with MiXCR into one record per CDR3 protein. In the table there are fewer than 550,000 distinct CDR3 sequences, under 5.5% of which are singletons. Sequencing was carried out using blood, either unsorted or a sorted T cell fraction (not recorded which). All receptors derive from a male donor with ankylosing spondylitis.

Concerning this clonotype: A read error is possible here, since a much larger clone lies one base away. The chain recombines TRBV29-1 with TRBJ1-2, with unresolved D. The CDR3 has 11 amino acids. CDR1 and CDR2 from the germline V gene are SQVTM and ANQGSEA. V lost 7 bases and J lost 4, with 10 bases in between. CDR3 DNA sequence: TGCAGCGCCCATGGTAGCTATGGCTACACCTTC. This gives the protein CSAHGSYGYTF.

This clonotype has a count of ten or more. The chain recombines TRBV5-1 with TRBJ2-2; D ambiguous. Germline-derived CDR1 and CDR2 are SGHRS and YFSETQ. V lost 4 bases, J lost 4 bases, and 14 bases lay in between. The CDR3 extends over 15 amino acids. CDR3 in amino acids: CASSAFFIGTGELFF. DNA of the CDR3: TGCGCCAGCAGCGCTTTTTTTATCGGCACCGGGGAGCTGTTTTTT.

In this sample, this clonotype turned up many times. The rearrangement links TRBV7-2 to TRBJ1-5; D is ambiguous. The CDR3 spans 16 residues. Germline lookup yields CDR1 SGHTA and CDR2 FQGNSA. V shed 1 base and J shed 1 base, with 11 bases lying between them. The CDR3 nucleotides are TGTGCCAGCAGCTTAGAGGCCCCTTTGAGCAATCAGCCCCAGCATTTT. Amino acids: CASSLEAPLSNQPQHF.

As for this clonotype: A much larger clone lies a single base off, so this may be a read error. The chain is built from TRBV28 and TRBJ1-1; a possible D gene is TRBD1 (5 bases). Trimming took 9 bases from V and 4 from J, leaving 18 bases between them. The germline V gene has CDR1 MDHEN and CDR2 SYDVKM. The CDR3 runs 14 residues. The CDR3 sequence is CARRTRGGGTEAFF. The DNA of the CDR3 is TGTGCCAGGAGGACCCGGGGGGGTGGCACTGAAGCTTTCTTT. Supplemented by reference TRBV28 and TRBJ1-1, the full variable domain reads DVKVTQSSRYLVKRTGEKVFLECVQDMDHENMFWYRQDPGLGLRLIYFSYDVKMKEKGDIPEGYSVSREKKERFSLILESASTNQTSMYLCARRTRGGGTEAFFGQGTRLTVV.

This clonotype was observed at least ten times. The J gene is TRBJ2-1, the V gene TRBV7-9, with a possible D match to TRBD1 (6 bases). Germline CDR1 reads SEHNR; CDR2 reads FQNEAQ (reference sequence). This CDR3 has 14 residues. V lost 5 bases to trimming and J lost 4 bases, with 12 bases between them. The CDR3 region is CASSPRQAYNEQFF. In nucleotides, the CDR3 is TGTGCCAGCAGCCCCCGACAGGCTTACAATGAGCAGTTCTTC.

The sample holds a few counts of this clonotype. The chain recombines TRBV19 with TRBJ1-5; D unclear. With 5 bases removed from V and 5 bases from J, the gap between germline ends came to 10 bases. CDR1 and CDR2 (germline): LNHDA, SQIVND (reference sequence). The CDR3 covers 13 residues. The CDR3 DNA reads as TGTGCCAGTAGTGGTATGGAAGATCAGCCCCAGCATTTT. Amino acid sequence: CASSGMEDQPQHF. The variable domain in full, completed from reference TRBV19 and TRBJ1-5, reads DGGITQSPKYLFRKEGQNVTLSCEQNLNHDAMYWYRQDPGQGLRLIYYSQIVNDFQKGDIAEGYSVSREKKESFPLTVTSAQKNPTAFYLCASSGMEDQPQHFGDGTRLSIL.

This clonotype was recorded a few times. The rearrangement links TRBV10-3 to TRBJ2-3; TRBD2 aligns across 8 bases. J gave up 2 bases and V 10 bases, and 5 bases lay outside the gene matches. CDR1 and CDR2 (germline): ENHRY, SYGVKD. This CDR3 contains 13 residues. This chain's CDR3 is CATGLADTDTQYF. The DNA for the CDR3 is TGTGCCACCGGACTAGCTGACACAGATACGCAGTATTTT.

This clonotype came up many times. The rearrangement joins TRBV21-1 to TRBJ2-1; the listed D gene, TRBD1, was not tested against the DNA. TRBV21-1 counts as a pseudogene. The CDR3 length is 16 residues. The CDR3 bases are TGTGCCAGCAGCAAAGATCGGGCGGGGGGTTTAAATGAGCAGTTCTTC. This gives the protein CASSKDRAGGLNEQFF.